The T cell receptor beta chain under discussion was sequenced for a study of T cells and Merkel cell carcinoma outcomes. The table came from immunoSEQ multiplex PCR; TCRdb's copy has only in-frame clones and leaves some out. The data show 6,000 or so clones, less than 85% seen once. Note on this clone: The antigen is unknown.

Whole-study findings and limits: Merkel cell carcinoma outcomes were reportedly predicted by repertoire and T-cell density.

Trimming cost V 4 bases and J 1 base, with 25 bases left between them. The germline gives CDR1 PRHDT, CDR2 FYEKMQ (reference sequence). This CDR3 comprises 19 residues. The sequence derives from a human donor with Merkel cell carcinoma. Some clones in this sample may be carry-over from other donors' samples. The chain employs TRBV13 and TRBJ1-1; the D is unclear. The sample was tumor tissue from Merkel cell carcinoma. The chain's CDR3 is CASSSSRIDTSGGNTEAFF. The CDR3 region has the DNA TGTGCCAGCAGCTCCTCAAGGATTGACACCTCCGGCGGGAACACTGAAGCTTTCTTT. The whole variable domain, filled in from reference TRBV13 and TRBJ1-1, reads AAGVIQSPRHLIKEKRETATLKCYPIPRHDTVYWYQQGPGQDPQFLISFYEKMQSDKGSIPDRFSAQQFSDYHSELNMSSLELGDSALYFCASSSSRIDTSGGNTEAFFGQGTRLTVV.